The 9 T cell receptor beta chains below all came from one sample that was sequenced in a study of T cells in women clearing cervical HPV infection (dated by TCRdb to between 2017 and 2018). Library construction relied on the immunoSEQ multiplex PCR assay. This is the immuneACCESS table as TCRdb keeps it, with only in-frame sequences that have V and J called. A part of the clones is gone; compared with another copy, unresolved V genes explain less than half, and the rest is unexplained. The sample table gives roughly 13,000 clones. The top ten constitute 6% to 9% of the sample. The sequenced material came from blood buffy coat. The receptor set was obtained from a woman aged 18 to 75 with a cervical HPV16 infection that either progressed to CIN3+ or cleared (not recorded which).

A word on this clone: The missing CDR3 end, 3 residues past where the read stops, is filled in from the germline J gene. The V call is TRBV6-1, the J call TRBJ2-7; D is ambiguous. Trimming cost V 2 bases and J 4 bases, with 12 bases left between them. Germline V gene lookup returns CDR1 MNHNS and CDR2 SASEGT. CDR3 length: 14 residues. The CDR3 bases that were read are TGTGCCAGCAGTGAACTGTTTCTCGTTTACGAG. As protein: CASSELFLVYE. The whole CDR3 protein is CASSELFLVYEQYF.

This clone shows up as large by frequency. The read halts 3 residues ahead of the CDR3 end, with the missing end drawn from the germline J gene. V usage is TRBV2 and J usage is TRBJ2-5; 9 bases match TRBD2. Germline CDR1 SNHLY, CDR2 FYNNEI. V was pared by 6 bases and J by 5 bases, with 10 bases of the junction left unmatched. The CDR3 is 15 residues long. The part of the CDR3 DNA that was read is TGTGCCAGCAGAATCGGGGGACTAGCCGTTGAGACC. Translation: CASRIGGLAVET. The CDR3 in its entirety is CASRIGGLAVETQYF.

The CDR3 bases that were read are TGTGCCAGTAGTGCCAGCAGGGGGGATACC. Translation gives CASSASRGDT. The full CDR3 protein reads CASSASRGDTQYF. The genes are TRBV19 and TRBJ2-5; D is perhaps TRBD1 (7 bases). The read terminates 3 residues before the CDR3 end, so the remaining end is supplied by the germline J gene. The CDR3 is 13 residues long. Germline V gene sequence: CDR1 LNHDA, CDR2 SQIVND (reference sequence).

For this clone: Sequencing ends 3 residues short of the CDR3 end; the germline J gene provides the rest. V usage is TRBV6-4 and J usage is TRBJ1-6, with 7 bases matching TRBD1. From germline, CDR1 is MRHNA and CDR2 SNTAGT. The J segment lost 8 bases and the V segment lost 0 bases, leaving 1 base of the junction unmatched. The CDR3 loop spans 14 amino acids. CDR3: CASSDSDRDSPLHF. CDR3 DNA (partial): TGTGCCAGCAGTGACTCCGACAGGGATTCACCC.

Concerning this clone itself: The read ends 3 residues early relative to the CDR3; the germline J gene fills the gap. The chain couples TRBV2 to TRBJ2-3, with D perhaps TRBD1 (6 bases). CDR3 size: 16 residues. Germline V gives CDR1 SNHLY, CDR2 FYNNEI. Deletions cut 6 bases from V and 0 bases from J, with 16 bases between. The CDR3 DNA, read in part, is TGTGCCAGCAGGGGGGCGGCGGAAATAAGCACAGATACG. This sequence encodes CASRGAAEISTDT. In full, the CDR3 reads CASRGAAEISTDTQYF. The full variable domain, completed using reference TRBV2 and TRBJ2-3, is EPEVTQTPSHQVTQMGQEVILRCVPISNHLYFYWYRQILGQKVEFLVSFYNNEISEKSEIFDDQFSVERPDGSNFTLKIRSTKLEDSAMYFCASRGAAEISTDTQYFGPGTRLTVL.

Remarks on this clone: With the read ending 3 residues before the CDR3 end, the germline J gene is used to fill in that end. The genes are TRBV2 and TRBJ2-4; 10 bases fit TRBD1. Germline CDR1 and CDR2: SNHLY and FYNNEI. The CDR3 contains 14 residues. The CDR3 protein is CASIRQGAGYGQYF. The CDR3 bases that were read are TGTGCCAGCATTCGACAGGGGGCTGGGTATGGT.

On this clone: The CDR3 end is not reached by the read, which stops 3 residues before it; the germline J gene fills it in. This chain links TRBV6-2 or TRBV6-3 with TRBJ1-2; D not resolved. Per the germline V gene, CDR1 is MNHEY and CDR2 is SVGEGT. The CDR3 is made up of 11 amino acids. The sequenced part of the CDR3 DNA is TGTGCCAGTAAATCAGCGGATACC. Its translation: CASKSADT. The full CDR3 protein is CASKSADTYTF.

The sequenced CDR3 bases are TGCAGTGCTGGTGAAGGTTCCTATGGC. As protein: CSAGEGSYG. From start to end, the CDR3 is CSAGEGSYGYTF. The rearrangement links TRBV20-1 to TRBJ1-2; D is ambiguous. Sequencing ends 3 residues short of the CDR3 end; the germline J gene provides the rest. Trimming left V 5 bases short and J 4 bases short, with 11 bases between. Per the germline V gene, CDR1 is DFQATT and CDR2 is SNEGSKA (reference sequence). CDR3 length: 12 residues.

This clone is deemed medium-sized by its frequency. The read terminates 3 residues ahead of where the CDR3 ends, so the germline J gene completes it. V gene TRBV11-2 combines with J gene TRBJ2-7; 11 bases are shared with TRBD2. Losses at the gene ends were 3 bases for V and 4 bases for J; bases not matched to a gene: 5. CDR3 length equals 15 residues. Per germline, CDR1 SGHAT and CDR2 FQNNGV. The part of the CDR3 DNA that was read is TGTGCCAGCAGCTTTCTAGCGGGAGGCCAATACGAG. Encoded protein: CASSFLAGGQYE. The CDR3 in full is CASSFLAGGQYEQYF.